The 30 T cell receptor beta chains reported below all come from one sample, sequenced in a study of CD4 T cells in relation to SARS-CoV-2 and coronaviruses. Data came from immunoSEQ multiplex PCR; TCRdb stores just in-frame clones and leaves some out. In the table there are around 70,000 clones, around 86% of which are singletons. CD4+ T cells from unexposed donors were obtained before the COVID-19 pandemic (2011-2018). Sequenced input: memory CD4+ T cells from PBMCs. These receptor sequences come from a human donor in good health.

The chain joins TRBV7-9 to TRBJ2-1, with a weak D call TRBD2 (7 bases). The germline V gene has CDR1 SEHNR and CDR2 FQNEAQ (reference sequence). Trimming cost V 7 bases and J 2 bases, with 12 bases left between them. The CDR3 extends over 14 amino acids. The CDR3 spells CASTRGDTYNEQFF. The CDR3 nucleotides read TGTGCCAGCACCCGGGGGGACACCTACAATGAGCAGTTCTTC.

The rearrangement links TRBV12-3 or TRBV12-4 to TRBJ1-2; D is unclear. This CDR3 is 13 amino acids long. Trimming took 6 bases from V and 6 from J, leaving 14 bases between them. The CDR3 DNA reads TGTGCCAGCAGCCCGGATCCCCTGGATGGCTACACCTTC. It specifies CASSPDPLDGYTF.

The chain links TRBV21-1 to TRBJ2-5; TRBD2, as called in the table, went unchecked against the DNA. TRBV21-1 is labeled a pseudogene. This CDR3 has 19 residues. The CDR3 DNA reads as TGTGCCAGCAGCACCCGGGGGCTAGCGGGAGATGAGGCCCCGGGAGAGCAGTACTTC. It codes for CASSTRGLAGDEAPGEQYF.

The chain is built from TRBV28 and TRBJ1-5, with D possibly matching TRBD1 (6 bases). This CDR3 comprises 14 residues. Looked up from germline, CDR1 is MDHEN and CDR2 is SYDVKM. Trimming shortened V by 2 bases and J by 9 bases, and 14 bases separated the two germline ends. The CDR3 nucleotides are TGTGCCAGCAGTTTAGCAGGGGTCTTTCGGCCCCAGCATTTT. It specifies CASSLAGVFRPQHF.

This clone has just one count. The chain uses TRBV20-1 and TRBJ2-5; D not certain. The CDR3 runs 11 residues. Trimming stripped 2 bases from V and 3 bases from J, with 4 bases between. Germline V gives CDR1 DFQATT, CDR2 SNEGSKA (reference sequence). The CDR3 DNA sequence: TGCAGTGCTAGACCTAAAGAGACCCAGTACTTC. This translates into CSARPKETQYF.

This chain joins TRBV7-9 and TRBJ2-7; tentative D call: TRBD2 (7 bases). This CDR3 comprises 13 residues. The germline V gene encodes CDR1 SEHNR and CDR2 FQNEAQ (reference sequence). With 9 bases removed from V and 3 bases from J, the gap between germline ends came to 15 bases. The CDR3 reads CASLRGGGYEQYF. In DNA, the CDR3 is TGTGCCAGTCTCAGGGGCGGGGGCTACGAGCAGTACTTC.

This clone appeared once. The DNA for the CDR3 is TGCGCCAGCAGCCAAGGCTCCTCTAACGCAGATACGCAGTATTTT. It specifies CASSQGSSNADTQYF. This chain joins TRBV4-3 and TRBJ2-3; D gene unclear. V was cut by 1 base and J by 4 bases, with 12 bases left in between. This CDR3 is built from 15 residues. Germline V gives CDR1 LGHNA, CDR2 YSLEER.

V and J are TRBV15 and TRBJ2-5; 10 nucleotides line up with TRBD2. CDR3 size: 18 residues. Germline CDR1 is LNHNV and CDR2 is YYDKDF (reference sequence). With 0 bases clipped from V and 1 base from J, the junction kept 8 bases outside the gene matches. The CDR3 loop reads CATSRDIAASGGQETQYF. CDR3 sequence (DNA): TGTGCCACCAGCAGAGATATTGCGGCTAGCGGGGGCCAAGAGACCCAGTACTTC.

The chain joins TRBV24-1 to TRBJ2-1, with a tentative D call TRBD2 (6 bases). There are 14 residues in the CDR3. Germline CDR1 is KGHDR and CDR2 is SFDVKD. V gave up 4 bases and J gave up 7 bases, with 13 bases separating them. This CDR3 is CATSESAGINEQFF. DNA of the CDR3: TGTGCCACCAGTGAAAGTGCGGGAATTAATGAGCAGTTCTTC.

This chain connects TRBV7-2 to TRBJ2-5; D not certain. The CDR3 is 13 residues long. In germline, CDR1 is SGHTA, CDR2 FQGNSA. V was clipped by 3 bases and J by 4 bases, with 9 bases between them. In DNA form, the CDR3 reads TGTGCCAGCAGCTTCCGACGTACAGAGACCCAGTACTTC. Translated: CASSFRRTETQYF.

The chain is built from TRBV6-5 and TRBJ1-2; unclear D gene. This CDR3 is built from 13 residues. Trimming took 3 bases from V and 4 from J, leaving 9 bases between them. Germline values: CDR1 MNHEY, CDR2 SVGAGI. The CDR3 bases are TGTGCCAGCAGTTATGGCAGGAGCTATGGCTACACCTTC. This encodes CASSYGRSYGYTF.

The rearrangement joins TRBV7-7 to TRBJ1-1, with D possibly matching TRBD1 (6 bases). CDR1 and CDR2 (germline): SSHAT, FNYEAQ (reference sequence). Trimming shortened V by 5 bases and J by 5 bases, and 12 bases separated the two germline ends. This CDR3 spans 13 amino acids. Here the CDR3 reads CASSVNQGTEAFF. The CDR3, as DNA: TGTGCCAGCAGCGTAAACCAGGGGACTGAAGCTTTCTTT.

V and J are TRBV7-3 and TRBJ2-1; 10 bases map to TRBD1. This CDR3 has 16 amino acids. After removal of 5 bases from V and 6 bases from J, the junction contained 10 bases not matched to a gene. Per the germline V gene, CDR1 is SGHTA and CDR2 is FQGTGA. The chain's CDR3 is CASSPTTRDRGNEQFF. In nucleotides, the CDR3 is TGTGCCAGCAGCCCGACCACCCGGGACAGGGGCAATGAGCAGTTCTTC.

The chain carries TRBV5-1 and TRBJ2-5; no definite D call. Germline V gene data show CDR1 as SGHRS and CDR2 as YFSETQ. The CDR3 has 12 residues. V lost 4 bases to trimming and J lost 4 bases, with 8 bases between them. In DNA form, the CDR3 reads TGCGCCAGCAGCGGGGAAACAGAGACCCAGTACTTC. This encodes CASSGETETQYF.

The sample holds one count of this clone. As DNA, the CDR3 is TGCGCCAGCAGCCAAGATCCAGGACAGGGAGCTGGGGCCAACGTCCTGACTTTC. It specifies CASSQDPGQGAGANVLTF. V is TRBV4-1 and J is TRBJ2-6, with 8 positions matching TRBD1. Germline CDR1 and CDR2: MGHRA and YSYEKL. The V gene end was trimmed by 0 bases and the J gene end by 2 bases; junction bases not matched to a gene: 6. The CDR3 sequence is 18 residues long.

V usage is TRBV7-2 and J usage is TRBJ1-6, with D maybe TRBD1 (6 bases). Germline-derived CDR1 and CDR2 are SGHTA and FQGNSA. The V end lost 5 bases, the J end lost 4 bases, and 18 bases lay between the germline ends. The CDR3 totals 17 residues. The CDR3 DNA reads TGTGCCAGCAGCGCACCGGGACGGGGGGCATATAATTCACCCCTCCACTTT. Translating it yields CASSAPGRGAYNSPLHF.

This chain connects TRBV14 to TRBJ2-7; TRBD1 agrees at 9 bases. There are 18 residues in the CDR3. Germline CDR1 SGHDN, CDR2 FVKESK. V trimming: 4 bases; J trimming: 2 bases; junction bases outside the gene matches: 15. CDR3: CASSPGGGERTGAYEQYF. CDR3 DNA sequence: TGTGCCAGCAGCCCAGGGGGAGGGGAGAGGACAGGGGCCTACGAGCAGTACTTC. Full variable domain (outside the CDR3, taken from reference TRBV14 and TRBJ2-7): EAGVTQFPSHSVIEKGQTVTLRCDPISGHDNLYWYRRVMGKEIKFLLHFVKESKQDESGMPNNRFLAERTGGTYSTLKVQPAELEDSGVYFCASSPGGGERTGAYEQYFGPGTRLTVT.

CDR3 protein: CAWRVRGTLGTGELFF. CDR3 sequence (DNA): TGTGCCTGGAGAGTCAGGGGGACTTTAGGCACCGGGGAGCTGTTTTTT. The chain links TRBV30 to TRBJ2-2; a weak D match, TRBD1 (7 bases). V was clipped by 3 bases and J by 4 bases, with 18 bases between them. Germline values: CDR1 GTSNPN, CDR2 SVGIG (reference sequence). There are 16 residues in the CDR3.

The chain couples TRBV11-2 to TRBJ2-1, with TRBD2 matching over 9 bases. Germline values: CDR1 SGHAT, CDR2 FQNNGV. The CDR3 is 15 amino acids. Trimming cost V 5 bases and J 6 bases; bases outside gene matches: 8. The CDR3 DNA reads TGTGCCAGCAGCCCCCCGGGACTAGCCTTCAATGAGCAGTTCTTC. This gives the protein CASSPPGLAFNEQFF. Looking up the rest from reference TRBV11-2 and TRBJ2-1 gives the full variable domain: EAGVAQSPRYKIIEKRQSVAFWCNPISGHATLYWYQQILGQGPKLLIQFQNNGVVDDSQLPKDRFSAERLKGVDSTLKIQPAKLEDSAVYLCASSPPGLAFNEQFFGPGTRLTVL.

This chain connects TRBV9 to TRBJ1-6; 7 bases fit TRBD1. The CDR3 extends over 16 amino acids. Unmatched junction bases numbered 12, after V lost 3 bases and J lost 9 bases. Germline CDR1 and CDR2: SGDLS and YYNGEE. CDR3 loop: CASSGLGTGEISPLHF. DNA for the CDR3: TGTGCCAGCAGCGGTTTAGGTACAGGGGAAATTTCACCCCTCCACTTT.

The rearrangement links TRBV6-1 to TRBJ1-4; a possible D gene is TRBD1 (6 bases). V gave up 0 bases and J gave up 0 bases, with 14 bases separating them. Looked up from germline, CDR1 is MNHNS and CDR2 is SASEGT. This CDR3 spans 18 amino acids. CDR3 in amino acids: CASSEALRGFATNEKLFF. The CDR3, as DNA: TGTGCCAGCAGTGAAGCGCTCAGGGGTTTTGCAACTAATGAAAAACTGTTTTTT.

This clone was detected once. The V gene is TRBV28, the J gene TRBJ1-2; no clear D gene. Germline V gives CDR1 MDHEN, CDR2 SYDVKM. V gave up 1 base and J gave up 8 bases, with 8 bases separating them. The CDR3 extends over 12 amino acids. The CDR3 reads CASSLSGYGYTF. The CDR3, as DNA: TGTGCCAGCAGTTTATCAGGTTACGGCTACACCTTC.

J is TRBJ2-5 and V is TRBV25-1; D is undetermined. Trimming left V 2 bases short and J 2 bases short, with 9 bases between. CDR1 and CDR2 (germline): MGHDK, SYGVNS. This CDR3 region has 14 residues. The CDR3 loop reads CASSEAVPQETQYF. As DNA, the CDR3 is TGTGCCAGCAGTGAAGCAGTCCCTCAAGAGACCCAGTACTTC.

The CDR3 region is CASSFSKSLETQYF. The CDR3 region has the DNA TGTGCCAGCAGCTTCTCAAAGTCCCTCGAGACCCAGTACTTC. The chain combines TRBV7-8 with TRBJ2-5; no firm D call. There are 14 residues in the CDR3. Germline V lookup: CDR1 SGHVS, CDR2 FQNEAQ. V lost 3 bases to trimming and J lost 5 bases, with 13 bases between them. The full variable domain, in which reference TRBV7-8 and TRBJ2-5 provide the parts outside the CDR3, is GAGVSQSPRYKVAKRGQDVALRCDPISGHVSLFWYQQALGQGPEFLTYFQNEAQLDKSGLPSDRFFAERPEGSVSTLKIQRTQQEDSAVYLCASSFSKSLETQYFGPGTRLLVL.

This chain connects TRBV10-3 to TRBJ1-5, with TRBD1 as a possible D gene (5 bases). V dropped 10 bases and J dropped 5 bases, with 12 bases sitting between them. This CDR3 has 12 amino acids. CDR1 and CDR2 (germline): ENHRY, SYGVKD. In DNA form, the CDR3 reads TGTGCCACCCGGACGGGGGATCAGCCCCAGCATTTT. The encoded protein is CATRTGDQPQHF.

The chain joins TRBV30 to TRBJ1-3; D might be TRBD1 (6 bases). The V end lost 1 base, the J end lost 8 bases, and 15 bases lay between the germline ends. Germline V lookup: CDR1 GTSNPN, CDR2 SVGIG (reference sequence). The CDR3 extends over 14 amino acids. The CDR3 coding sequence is TGTGCCTGGAGTGAACAGGGAAAGCGGTACACCATATATTTT. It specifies CAWSEQGKRYTIYF.

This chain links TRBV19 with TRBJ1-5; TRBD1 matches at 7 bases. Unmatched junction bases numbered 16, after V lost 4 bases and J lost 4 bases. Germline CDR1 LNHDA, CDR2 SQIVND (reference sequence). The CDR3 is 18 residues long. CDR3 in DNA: TGTGCCAGTAGTACAAGGACAGGCGATGGCCTGAGAAATCAGCCCCAGCATTTT. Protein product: CASSTRTGDGLRNQPQHF.

The CDR3 region has the DNA TGTGCCAGCAGCGTAGGCGGCAGGGGGGTTTCTGGGGCCAACGTCCTGACTTTC. Protein: CASSVGGRGVSGANVLTF. The V call is TRBV9, the J call TRBJ2-6; perhaps TRBD1 as D (7 bases). The V end lost 0 bases, the J end lost 1 base, and 14 bases lay between the germline ends. The CDR3 runs to 18 residues. Germline-derived CDR1 and CDR2 are SGDLS and YYNGEE.

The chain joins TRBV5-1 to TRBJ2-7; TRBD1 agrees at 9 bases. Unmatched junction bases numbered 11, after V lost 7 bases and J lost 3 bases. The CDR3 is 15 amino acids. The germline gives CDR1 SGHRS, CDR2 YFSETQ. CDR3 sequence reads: CASSSTGQGNYEQYF. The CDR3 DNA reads TGCGCCAGCTCTTCTACGGGACAGGGTAACTACGAGCAGTACTTC.

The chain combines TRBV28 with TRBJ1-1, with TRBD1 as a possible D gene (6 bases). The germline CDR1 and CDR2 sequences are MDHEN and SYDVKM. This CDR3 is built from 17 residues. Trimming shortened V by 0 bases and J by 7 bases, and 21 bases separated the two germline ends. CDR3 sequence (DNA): TGTGCCAGCAGTTTATGGGGCGACAGGCGAGGGACTGGTGAAGCTTTCTTT. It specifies CASSLWGDRRGTGEAFF.